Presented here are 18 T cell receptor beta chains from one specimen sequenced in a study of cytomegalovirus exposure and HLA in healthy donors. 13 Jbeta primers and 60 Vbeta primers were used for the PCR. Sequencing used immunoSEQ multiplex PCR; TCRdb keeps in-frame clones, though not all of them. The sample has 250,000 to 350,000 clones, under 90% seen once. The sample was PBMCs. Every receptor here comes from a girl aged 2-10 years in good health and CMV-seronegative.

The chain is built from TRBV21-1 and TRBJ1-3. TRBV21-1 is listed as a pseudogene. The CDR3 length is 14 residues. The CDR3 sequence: CARGGKNSGNTIYF. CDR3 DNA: TGTGCCAGGGGGGGGAAAAACTCTGGAAACACCATATATTTT.

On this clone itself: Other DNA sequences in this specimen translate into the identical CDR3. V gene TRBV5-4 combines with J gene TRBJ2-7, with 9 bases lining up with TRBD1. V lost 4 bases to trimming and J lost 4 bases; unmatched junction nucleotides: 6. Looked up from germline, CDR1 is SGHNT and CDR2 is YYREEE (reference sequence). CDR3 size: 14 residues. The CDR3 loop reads CASSPGQGSYEQYF. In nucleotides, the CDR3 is TGTGCCAGCAGCCCCGGACAGGGGAGTTACGAGCAGTACTTC.

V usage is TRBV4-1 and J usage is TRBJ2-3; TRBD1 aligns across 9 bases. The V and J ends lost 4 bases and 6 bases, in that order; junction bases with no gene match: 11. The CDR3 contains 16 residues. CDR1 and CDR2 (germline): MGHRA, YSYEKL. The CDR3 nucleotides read TGCGCCAGCAGCCCTGCCGGGACAGGGTTTGAGGATACGCAGTATTTT. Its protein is CASSPAGTGFEDTQYF.

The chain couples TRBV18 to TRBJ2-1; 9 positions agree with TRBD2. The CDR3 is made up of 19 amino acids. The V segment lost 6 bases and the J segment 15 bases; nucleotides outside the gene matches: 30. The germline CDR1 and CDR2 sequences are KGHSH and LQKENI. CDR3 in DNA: TGTGCCAGCTCGCCCAACGAATTCGGCGGGAGGGGAGACAATGAGCAGTTGTTCTTC. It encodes CASSPNEFGGRGDNEQLFF. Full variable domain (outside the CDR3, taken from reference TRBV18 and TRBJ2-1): NAGVMQNPRHLVRRRGQEARLRCSPMKGHSHVYWYRQLPEEGLKFMVYLQKENIIDESGMPKERFSAEFPKEGPSILRIQQVVRGDSAAYFCASSPNEFGGRGDNEQLFFGPGTRLTVL.

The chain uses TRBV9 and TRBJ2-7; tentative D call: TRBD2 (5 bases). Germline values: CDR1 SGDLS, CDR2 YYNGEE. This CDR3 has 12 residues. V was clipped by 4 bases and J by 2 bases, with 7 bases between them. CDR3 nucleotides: TGTGCCAGCAGCCCGGGAACCTACGAGCAGTACTTC. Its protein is CASSPGTYEQYF.

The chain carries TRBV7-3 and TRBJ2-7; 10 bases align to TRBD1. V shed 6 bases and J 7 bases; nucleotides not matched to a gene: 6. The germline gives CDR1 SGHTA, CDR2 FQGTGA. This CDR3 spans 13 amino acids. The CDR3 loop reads CASSRQGAREQYF. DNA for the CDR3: TGTGCCAGCAGTCGACAGGGGGCGCGGGAGCAGTACTTC.

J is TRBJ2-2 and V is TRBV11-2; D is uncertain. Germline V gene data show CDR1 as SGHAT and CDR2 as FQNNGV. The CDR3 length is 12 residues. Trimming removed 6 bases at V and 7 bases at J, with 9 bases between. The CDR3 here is CASRRGFGELFF. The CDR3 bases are TGTGCCAGCAGGCGAGGTTTCGGGGAGCTGTTTTTT.

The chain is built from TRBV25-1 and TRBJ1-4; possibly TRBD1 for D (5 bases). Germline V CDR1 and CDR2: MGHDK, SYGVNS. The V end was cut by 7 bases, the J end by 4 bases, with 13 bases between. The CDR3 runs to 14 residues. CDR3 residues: CASTKGTYNEKLFF. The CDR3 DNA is TGTGCCAGCACGAAGGGGACTTATAATGAAAAACTGTTTTTT.

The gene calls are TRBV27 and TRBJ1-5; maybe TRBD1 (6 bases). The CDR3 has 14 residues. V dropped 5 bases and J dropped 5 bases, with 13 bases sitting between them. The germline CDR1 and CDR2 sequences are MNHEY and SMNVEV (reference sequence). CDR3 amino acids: CASSDTGFYQPQHF. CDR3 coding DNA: TGTGCCAGCAGTGATACAGGGTTCTATCAGCCCCAGCATTTT.

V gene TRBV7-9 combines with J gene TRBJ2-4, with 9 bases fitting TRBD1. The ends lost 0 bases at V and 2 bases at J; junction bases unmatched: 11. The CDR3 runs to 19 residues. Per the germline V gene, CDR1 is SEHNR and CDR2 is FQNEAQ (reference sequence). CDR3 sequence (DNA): TGTGCCAGCAGCTTAGCGGGGACAGGGATCGGGCTTACCAAAAACATTCAGTACTTC. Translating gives CASSLAGTGIGLTKNIQYF.

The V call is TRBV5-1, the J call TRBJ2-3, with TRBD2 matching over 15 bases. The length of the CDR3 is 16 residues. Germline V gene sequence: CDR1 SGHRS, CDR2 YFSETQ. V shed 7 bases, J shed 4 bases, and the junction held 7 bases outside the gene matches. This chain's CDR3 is CASRTSGGAKADTQYF. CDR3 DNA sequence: TGCGCCAGCCGGACTAGCGGGGGGGCGAAGGCAGATACGCAGTATTTT. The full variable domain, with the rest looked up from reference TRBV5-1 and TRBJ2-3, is KAGVTQTPRYLIKTRGQQVTLSCSPISGHRSVSWYQQTPGQGLQFLFEYFSETQRNKGNFPGRFSGRQFSNSRSEMNVSTLELGDSALYLCASRTSGGAKADTQYFGPGTRLTVL.

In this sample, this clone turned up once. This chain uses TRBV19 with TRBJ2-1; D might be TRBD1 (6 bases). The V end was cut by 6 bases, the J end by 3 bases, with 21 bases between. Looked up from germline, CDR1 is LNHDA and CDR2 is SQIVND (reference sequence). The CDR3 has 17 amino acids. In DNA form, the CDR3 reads TGTGCCAGTAGCCAGTTTGTGGGGACAACAATCTACAATGAGCAGTTCTTC. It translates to CASSQFVGTTIYNEQFF.

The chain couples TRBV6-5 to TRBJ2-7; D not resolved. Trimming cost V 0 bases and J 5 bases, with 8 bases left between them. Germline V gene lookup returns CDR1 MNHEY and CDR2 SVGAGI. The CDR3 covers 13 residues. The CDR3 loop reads CASSYSTRNEQYF. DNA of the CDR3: TGTGCCAGCAGTTACTCGACCAGGAACGAGCAGTACTTC.

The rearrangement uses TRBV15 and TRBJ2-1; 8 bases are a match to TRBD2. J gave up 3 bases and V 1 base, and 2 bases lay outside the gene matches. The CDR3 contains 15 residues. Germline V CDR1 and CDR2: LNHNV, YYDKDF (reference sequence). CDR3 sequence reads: CATSRVAGGYNEQFF. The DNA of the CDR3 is TGTGCCACCAGCAGAGTTGCGGGGGGCTACAATGAGCAGTTCTTC. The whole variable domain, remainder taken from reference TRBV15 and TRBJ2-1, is DAMVIQNPRYQVTQFGKPVTLSCSQTLNHNVMYWYQQKSSQAPKLLFHYYDKDFNNEADTPDNFQSRRPNTSFCFLDIRSPGLGDTAMYLCATSRVAGGYNEQFFGPGTRLTVL.

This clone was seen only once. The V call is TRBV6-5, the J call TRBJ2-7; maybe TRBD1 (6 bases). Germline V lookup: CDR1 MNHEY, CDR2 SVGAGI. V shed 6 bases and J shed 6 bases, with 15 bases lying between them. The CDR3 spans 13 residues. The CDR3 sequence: CASSLGQTAEQYF. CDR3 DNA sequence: TGTGCCAGCAGCCTTGGACAGACTGCCGAGCAGTACTTC.

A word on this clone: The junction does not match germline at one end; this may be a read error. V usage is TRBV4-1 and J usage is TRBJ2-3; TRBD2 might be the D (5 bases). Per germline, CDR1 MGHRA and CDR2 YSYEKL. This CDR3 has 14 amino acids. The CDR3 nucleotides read TGCGCCAGCAACCAAGAAGAGGGTGCAGATACGCAGTATTTT. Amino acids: CASNQEEGADTQYF.

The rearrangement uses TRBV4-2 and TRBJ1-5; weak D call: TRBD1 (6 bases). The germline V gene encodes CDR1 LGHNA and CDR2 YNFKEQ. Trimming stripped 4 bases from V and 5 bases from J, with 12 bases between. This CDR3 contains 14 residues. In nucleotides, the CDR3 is TGTGCCAGCAGCCCCCGACAGGATTATCAGCCCCAGCATTTT. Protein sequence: CASSPRQDYQPQHF.

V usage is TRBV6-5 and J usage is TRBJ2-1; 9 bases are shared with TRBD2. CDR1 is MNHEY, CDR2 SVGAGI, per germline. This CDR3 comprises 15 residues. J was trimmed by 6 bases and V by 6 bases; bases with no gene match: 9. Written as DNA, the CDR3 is TGTGCCAGCAGGGAGACTAGCGGAGAAAGCAATGAGCAGTTCTTC. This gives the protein CASRETSGESNEQFF.